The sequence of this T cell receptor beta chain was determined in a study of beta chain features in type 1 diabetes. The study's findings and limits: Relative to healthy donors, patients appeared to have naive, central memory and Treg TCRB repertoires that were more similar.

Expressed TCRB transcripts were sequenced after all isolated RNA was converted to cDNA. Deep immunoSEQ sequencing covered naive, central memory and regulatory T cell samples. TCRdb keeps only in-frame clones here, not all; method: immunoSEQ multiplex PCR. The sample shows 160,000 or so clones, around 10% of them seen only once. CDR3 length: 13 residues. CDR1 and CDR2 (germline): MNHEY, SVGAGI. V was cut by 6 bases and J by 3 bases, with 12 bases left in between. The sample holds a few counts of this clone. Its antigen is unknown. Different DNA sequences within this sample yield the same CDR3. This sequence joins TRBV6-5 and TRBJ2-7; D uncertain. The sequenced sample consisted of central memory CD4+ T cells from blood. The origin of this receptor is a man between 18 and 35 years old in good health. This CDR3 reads CASSLTRSYEQYF. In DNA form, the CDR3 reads TGTGCCAGCAGCCTTACTCGGAGCTACGAGCAGTACTTC.